This is a list of T cell receptor beta chains from one sample in a study of human T cells and chemical hapten exposure. TCRdb processed the RACE reads anew with MiXCR; each CDR3 protein has one entry. This sample has some 200,000 distinct CDR3 sequences, with approximately 31% found just once. The specimen was whole blood, collected in connection with sensitization to the hapten diphenylcyclopropenone (DPC). These receptors were collected from a woman in her 30s with alopecia areata. Some clones in this sample may be carry-over from other donors' samples. Both conserved end residues are part of each CDR3. Fields, in order: CDR3 protein, CDR3 DNA, J gene, V gene, clone size, D gene. A D gene is named only where the DNA matches it firmly. Clone size appears in some rows only: once, few, many, or a class for an expanded clone.

CDR3: CASSFSGGNNEQFF
DNA: TGCGCCAGCAGCTTTAGCGGGGGGAACAATGAGCAGTTCTTC
J: TRBJ2-1
V: TRBV5-1
size: -
D: TRBD2

CDR3: CASSPRGRGNTGELFF
DNA: TGTGCCAGCAGCCCCCGCGGGAGGGGTAACACCGGGGAGCTGTTTTTT
J: TRBJ2-2
V: TRBV9
size: -
D: TRBD2

CDR3: CASSLGGTGNEKLFF
DNA: TGTGCCAGCAGCTTAGGGGGGACAGGGAATGAAAAACTGTTTTTT
J: TRBJ1-4
V: TRBV7-2
size: -
D: TRBD1

CDR3: CASTKQETQYF
DNA: TGTGCCAGCACCAAACAAGAGACCCAGTACTTC
J: TRBJ2-5
V: TRBV6-2/TRBV6-3
size: few
D: -

CDR3: CASSVGASGGFYEQYF
DNA: TGTGCCAGCAGCGTAGGAGCTAGCGGGGGTTTCTACGAGCAGTACTTC
J: TRBJ2-7
V: TRBV9
size: many
D: TRBD2

CDR3: CASSFGGGYEKLFF
DNA: TGTGCCAGCTCCTTTGGAGGCGGTTATGAAAAACTGTTTTTT
J: TRBJ1-4
V: TRBV7-9
size: -
D: -

CDR3: CAWSVRGRWYTEAFF
DNA: TGTGCCTGGAGTGTACGGGGCAGGTGGTACACTGAAGCTTTCTTT
J: TRBJ1-1
V: TRBV30
size: few
D: -

CDR3: CASSGRHEQYF
DNA: TGCGCCAGCAGCGGGAGACACGAGCAGTACTTC
J: TRBJ2-7
V: TRBV5-1
size: -
D: -

CDR3: CASSLDPGVEYEQYF
DNA: TGCGCCAGCAGCTTGGATCCGGGGGTCGAGTACGAGCAGTACTTC
J: TRBJ2-7
V: TRBV5-1
size: -
D: -

CDR3: CSASGGRGTDYGYTF
DNA: TGCAGTGCTAGTGGTGGGAGGGGGACTGACTATGGCTACACCTTC
J: TRBJ1-2
V: TRBV20-1
size: -
D: -

CDR3: CASSGRNSPLHF
DNA: TGCGCCAGCTCGGGACGGAATTCACCCCTCCACTTT
J: TRBJ1-6
V: TRBV4-1
size: few
D: -

CDR3: CSGWGLGMNTEAFF
DNA: TGCAGCGGATGGGGCTTGGGGATGAACACTGAAGCTTTCTTT
J: TRBJ1-1
V: TRBV29-1
size: -
D: -

CDR3: CASKLLYEQYF
DNA: TGTGCCAGCAAACTACTCTACGAGCAGTACTTC
J: TRBJ2-7
V: TRBV28
size: few
D: -

CDR3: CAISEREESDTQYF
DNA: TGTGCCATCAGTGAGCGGGAGGAGTCAGATACGCAGTATTTT
J: TRBJ2-3
V: TRBV10-3
size: -
D: TRBD2

CDR3: CAIRLQGAETQYF
DNA: TGTGCCATCAGACTTCAGGGGGCGGAGACCCAGTACTTC
J: TRBJ2-5
V: TRBV10-3
size: -
D: TRBD1

CDR3: CSTNGREYSPLHF
DNA: TGCAGTACCAACGGGAGAGAGTATTCACCCCTCCACTTT
J: TRBJ1-6
V: TRBV20-1
size: few
D: -

CDR3: CASSPTTGGETQYF
DNA: TGCGCCAGCAGCCCGACGACAGGAGGGGAGACCCAGTACTTC
J: TRBJ2-5
V: TRBV5-1
size: -
D: -

CDR3: CASSSPTGGASLNIQYF
DNA: TGTGCCAGCAGTTCCCCCACAGGGGGCGCATCACTGAACATTCAGTACTTC
J: TRBJ2-4
V: TRBV28
size: once
D: TRBD1

CDR3: CASSSSGGSYEQYF
DNA: TGTGCCAGCAGCTCTAGCGGGGGCTCCTACGAGCAGTACTTC
J: TRBJ2-7
V: TRBV7-2
size: few
D: TRBD2

CDR3: CSVGAGGRKTQYF
DNA: TGCAGCGTTGGAGCAGGGGGCAGGAAGACCCAGTACTTC
J: TRBJ2-5
V: TRBV29-1
size: -
D: TRBD1

CDR3: CASSFHPPGNTGELFF
DNA: TGTGCCAGCAGCTTCCACCCCCCAGGGAACACCGGGGAGCTGTTTTTT
J: TRBJ2-2
V: TRBV3-1
size: few
D: -

CDR3: CASRETSGRGNEQFF
DNA: TGTGCCAGCAGGGAAACTAGCGGTCGGGGGAATGAGCAGTTCTTC
J: TRBJ2-1
V: TRBV6-1
size: few
D: TRBD2

CDR3: CASSRGRDQPQHF
DNA: TGTGCCAGCAGTCGCGGACGGGATCAGCCCCAGCATTTT
J: TRBJ1-5
V: TRBV3-1
size: many
D: -

CDR3: CASSFRGGEKLFF
DNA: TGTGCCAGCAGCTTCCGCGGGGGAGAAAAACTGTTTTTT
J: TRBJ1-4
V: TRBV21-1
size: few
D: -

CDR3: CAIRTEATGELFF
DNA: TGTGCCATTCGGACAGAGGCTACCGGGGAGCTGTTTTTT
J: TRBJ2-2
V: TRBV10-3
size: -
D: -

CDR3: CASRKTGGPEAFF
DNA: TGTGCCAGCAGGAAAACAGGGGGTCCTGAAGCTTTCTTT
J: TRBJ1-1
V: TRBV4-2
size: -
D: TRBD1

CDR3: CASSREGEQYF
DNA: TGCGCCAGCAGCAGGGAGGGCGAGCAGTACTTC
J: TRBJ2-7
V: TRBV5-1
size: -
D: TRBD2

CDR3: CASSPGPLLEKTQYF
DNA: TGTGCCAGCAGCCCGGGCCCTCTCCTCGAGAAGACCCAGTACTTC
J: TRBJ2-5
V: TRBV14
size: -
D: -

CDR3: CASSLRTSATGELFF
DNA: TGCGCCAGCAGCTTGCGGACTAGCGCGACCGGGGAGCTGTTTTTT
J: TRBJ2-2
V: TRBV5-1
size: -
D: TRBD2

CDR3: CATGYGLGNNEQFF
DNA: TGTGCCACCGGGTACGGTCTAGGAAACAATGAGCAGTTCTTC
J: TRBJ2-1
V: TRBV6-1
size: -
D: -

CDR3: CASSPYGGTEAFF
DNA: TGTGCCAGCAGCCCGTACGGTGGCACTGAAGCTTTCTTT
J: TRBJ1-1
V: TRBV3-1
size: few
D: -

CDR3: CATGQGASYEQYF
DNA: TGTGCCACCGGACAGGGGGCCTCCTACGAGCAGTACTTC
J: TRBJ2-7
V: TRBV28
size: few
D: TRBD1

CDR3: CASSWGRADYEQYF
DNA: TGTGCCAGCAGCTGGGGCAGGGCCGACTACGAGCAGTACTTC
J: TRBJ2-7
V: TRBV5-5
size: few
D: -

CDR3: CSARAPGQGSGSNQPQHF
DNA: TGCAGTGCTAGAGCCCCGGGACAGGGAAGTGGCAGCAATCAGCCCCAGCATTTT
J: TRBJ1-5
V: TRBV20-1
size: few
D: TRBD1

CDR3: CASRLRRGRNLDRYYGYTF
DNA: TGTGCCAGCCGGCTCCGCAGGGGCCGAAACCTCGACCGCTACTATGGCTACACCTTC
J: TRBJ1-2
V: TRBV12-3/TRBV12-4
size: -
D: -

CDR3: CASSLPGMEQYF
DNA: TGTGCCAGCAGTTTACCAGGGATGGAGCAGTACTTC
J: TRBJ2-7
V: TRBV28
size: -
D: -

CDR3: CASSITGTGGNIQYF
DNA: TGTGCCAGTAGTATAACCGGGACAGGGGGGAACATTCAGTACTTC
J: TRBJ2-4
V: TRBV19
size: -
D: TRBD1

CDR3: CASTLDRNYGYTF
DNA: TGTGCCAGCACTTTAGACAGAAATTATGGCTACACCTTC
J: TRBJ1-2
V: TRBV6-1
size: few
D: -

CDR3: CSVEERGLREQYF
DNA: TGCAGCGTTGAAGAAAGGGGGCTTAGGGAGCAGTACTTC
J: TRBJ2-7
V: TRBV29-1
size: few
D: TRBD1

CDR3: CSVGDSNQPQHF
DNA: TGCAGCGTTGGGGATAGCAATCAGCCCCAGCATTTT
J: TRBJ1-5
V: TRBV29-1
size: many
D: -

CDR3: CSGLVRDGDYGYTF
DNA: TGCAGTGGCTTAGTCAGGGACGGTGACTATGGCTACACCTTC
J: TRBJ1-2
V: TRBV20-1
size: -
D: -

CDR3: CASSPRDGGPLHF
DNA: TGTGCCAGCAGCCCCCGGGACGGGGGGCCCCTCCACTTT
J: TRBJ1-6
V: TRBV11-1
size: -
D: -

CDR3: CSVGDTQYF
DNA: TGCAGCGTTGGGGATACGCAGTATTTT
J: TRBJ2-3
V: TRBV29-1
size: many
D: -

CDR3: CASSRARFSYNEQFF
DNA: TGCGCCAGCAGCCGGGCACGCTTCTCCTACAATGAGCAGTTCTTC
J: TRBJ2-1
V: TRBV4-3
size: -
D: -

CDR3: CASSPRSSGGAKETQYF
DNA: TGTGCCAGCAGTCCGAGGTCCTCCGGGGGGGCTAAAGAGACCCAGTACTTC
J: TRBJ2-5
V: TRBV12-3/TRBV12-4
size: -
D: TRBD2

CDR3: CASSPEGPGQGEKLFF
DNA: TGTGCCAGCAGCCCCGAGGGGCCAGGGCAGGGTGAAAAACTGTTTTTT
J: TRBJ1-4
V: TRBV5-4
size: -
D: -

CDR3: CASSPFTTNEKLFF
DNA: TGTGCCAGCAGTCCTTTTACAACTAATGAAAAACTGTTTTTT
J: TRBJ1-4
V: TRBV28
size: many
D: -

CDR3: CASSAQENTEAFF
DNA: TGTGCCAGCAGTGCCCAGGAGAACACTGAAGCTTTCTTT
J: TRBJ1-1
V: TRBV6-5
size: -
D: -

CDR3: CAISESAGNQPQHF
DNA: TGTGCCATCAGTGAGAGTGCGGGCAATCAGCCCCAGCATTTT
J: TRBJ1-5
V: TRBV10-3
size: few
D: -

CDR3: CASSEEDRGATEAFF
DNA: TGTGCCAGCAGTGAGGAGGACAGGGGTGCCACTGAAGCTTTCTTT
J: TRBJ1-1
V: TRBV2
size: once
D: TRBD1

CDR3: CASSYLSGFEAFF
DNA: TGTGCCAGCAGTTACTTGTCGGGGTTTGAAGCTTTCTTT
J: TRBJ1-1
V: TRBV6-2/TRBV6-3
size: once
D: -

CDR3: CAWSVWENIQYF
DNA: TGTGCCTGGAGTGTCTGGGAAAACATTCAGTACTTC
J: TRBJ2-4
V: TRBV30
size: few
D: -

CDR3: CSADGHSNYGYTF
DNA: TGCAGCGCCGACGGACACTCGAACTATGGCTACACCTTC
J: TRBJ1-2
V: TRBV29-1
size: -
D: -

CDR3: CASSPQLGQVLSGELFF
DNA: TGTGCCAGCAGCCCCCAACTTGGGCAGGTTCTATCCGGGGAGCTGTTTTTT
J: TRBJ2-2
V: TRBV7-3
size: few
D: -

CDR3: CASSPAGTGYYEQYF
DNA: TGTGCCAGCAGCCCGGCCGGGACAGGGTACTACGAGCAGTACTTC
J: TRBJ2-7
V: TRBV4-2
size: -
D: TRBD1